These 13 T cell receptor beta chains were all obtained from the same sample, sequenced in a study of cytomegalovirus exposure and HLA in healthy donors (dated by TCRdb to 2015 to 2018). Receptors were amplified or captured by the immunoSEQ multiplex PCR assay. For the multiplex PCR, a mixture combining 60 forward primers for TCR Vbeta segments and 13 reverse primers for TCR Jbeta segments was used. TCRdb carries this immuneACCESS record with in-frame sequences only. Its versions omit some clonotypes, under half of them owing to an unresolved V gene in the studies checked, with the rest unexplained. The sample table records roughly 130,000 clones; approximately 80% of these occur just once. The ten largest clones take up around 1.2% of the sample. The specimen was PBMCs. Source of these receptors: a girl aged 2-10 years in good health and CMV-seronegative.

The rearrangement joins TRBV29-1 to TRBJ2-3, with 7 bases fitting TRBD1. The J segment lost 1 base and the V segment lost 4 bases, leaving 8 bases of the junction unmatched. This CDR3 has 15 amino acids. In germline, CDR1 is SQVTM, CDR2 ANQGSEA. The CDR3 nucleotides read TGCAGCGTTGGGGACAGTCGGGCTGGCACAGATACGCAGTATTTT. Its protein product is CSVGDSRAGTDTQYF.

The V gene is TRBV6-4, the J gene TRBJ2-1, with D hard to call. This CDR3 contains 16 residues. V was trimmed by 3 bases and J by 0 bases, leaving 12 bases between them. CDR1 MRHNA and CDR2 SNTAGT come from the germline V gene. The CDR3 DNA follows: TGTGCCAGCAGTGATCAGACTGCGAGCTCCTACAATGAGCAGTTCTTC. Translation gives CASSDQTASSYNEQFF.

The J gene is TRBJ2-1, the V gene TRBV5-1; D may be TRBD2 (5 bases). The length of the CDR3 is 13 residues. The germline V gene has CDR1 SGHRS and CDR2 YFSETQ. Trimming took 5 bases from V and 9 from J, leaving 15 bases between them. CDR3 DNA sequence: TGCGCCAGCAGAAACCCGGGAAGACTTGAGCAGTTCTTC. It translates to CASRNPGRLEQFF.

The rearrangement uses TRBV28 and TRBJ1-6; the D gene is possibly TRBD1 (6 bases). Deletions cut 4 bases from V and 6 bases from J, with 19 bases between. The CDR3 totals 17 residues. Germline V gene sequence: CDR1 MDHEN, CDR2 SYDVKM. In DNA form, the CDR3 reads TGTGCCAGCAGTTCACGAACCAGGGGCCCAGTTAATTCACCCCTCCACTTT. It is translated as CASSSRTRGPVNSPLHF.

J is TRBJ2-1 and V is TRBV18, with 11 nucleotides matching TRBD2. The CDR3 runs to 15 residues. J gave up 9 bases and V 2 bases, and 6 bases lay outside the gene matches. CDR1 and CDR2 from the germline V gene are KGHSH and LQKENI. The CDR3 loop reads CASSPALAGGGEQFF. The CDR3 DNA follows: TGTGCCAGCTCACCAGCCCTAGCGGGAGGTGGTGAGCAGTTCTTC.

The V gene is TRBV27, the J gene TRBJ2-4; 8 nucleotides agree with TRBD2. V lost 7 bases and J lost 0; bases outside the gene matches: 5. The CDR3 covers 15 residues. Per the germline V gene, CDR1 is MNHEY and CDR2 is SMNVEV (reference sequence). CDR3 region: CASNNSGVAKNIQYF. CDR3 bases: TGTGCCAGCAACAATAGCGGGGTAGCCAAAAACATTCAGTACTTC.

There are a few counts of this clone. The gene calls are TRBV5-8 and TRBJ1-4, with no clear D. The ends were cut back, 7 bases at V and 5 bases at J, with 12 bases in the middle. Germline CDR1 reads SGHTS; CDR2 reads YDEGEE. The CDR3 sequence is 13 residues long. The CDR3 region is CASPPGRNEKLFF. DNA for the CDR3: TGTGCCAGCCCTCCGGGGAGAAATGAAAAACTGTTTTTT. Full variable domain (rest looked up from reference TRBV5-8 and TRBJ1-4): EAGVTQSPTHLIKTRGQQATLRCSPISGHTSVYWYQQALGLGLQFLLWYDEGEERNRGNFPPRFSGRQFPNYSSELNVNALELEDSALYLCASPPGRNEKLFFGSGTQLSVL.

The chain uses TRBV5-6 and TRBJ2-1; 9 positions agree with TRBD2. Germline V gene data show CDR1 as SGHDT and CDR2 as YYEEEE. The CDR3 is made up of 16 amino acids. Germline trimming cut 0 bases from V and 5 bases from J; bases unmatched to any gene: 6. The CDR3 is CASSLGLGLAHNEQFF. DNA for the CDR3: TGTGCCAGCAGCTTGGGGCTAGGACTAGCGCACAATGAGCAGTTCTTC.

This sequence joins TRBV9 and TRBJ2-2; 8 bases agree with TRBD2. V dropped 0 bases and J dropped 7; count of bases not matched to a gene: 8. The CDR3 is 16 residues long. CDR1 and CDR2 (germline): SGDLS, YYNGEE. This CDR3 reads CASSVDPGGPSGELFF. The DNA for the CDR3 is TGTGCCAGCAGCGTAGATCCGGGGGGGCCTAGCGGGGAGCTGTTTTTT.

This chain joins TRBV5-1 and TRBJ2-7, with D maybe TRBD2 (5 bases). Germline CDR1 and CDR2: SGHRS and YFSETQ. The CDR3 is 13 residues long. V was cut by 2 bases and J by 6 bases, with 12 bases left in between. In DNA form, the CDR3 reads TGCGCCAGCAGCTTTCAGCCAGCGGCCGAGCAGTACTTC. As protein: CASSFQPAAEQYF.

The chain has TRBV4-2 and TRBJ2-6; 7 positions agree with TRBD2. This CDR3 contains 15 residues. The V gene end was trimmed by 10 bases and the J gene end by 2 bases; junction bases not matched to a gene: 8. Per the germline V gene, CDR1 is LGHNA and CDR2 is YNFKEQ. The CDR3 DNA is TGTGCCACCTTCAAACGGGGGGCTGGGGCCAACGTCCTGACTTTC. Amino acid sequence: CATFKRGAGANVLTF.

The rearrangement uses TRBV19 and TRBJ1-3, with D possibly matching TRBD1 (6 bases). This CDR3 contains 13 residues. The V and J ends lost 8 bases and 3 bases respectively, with 11 bases between them. Germline CDR1 reads LNHDA; CDR2 reads SQIVND (reference sequence). CDR3 coding DNA: TGTGCCAGTCACCAGGGGCTTGGAAACACCATATATTTT. Protein: CASHQGLGNTIYF.

The rearrangement joins TRBV6-1 to TRBJ1-4, with D maybe TRBD1 (6 bases). The V end was cut by 6 bases, the J end by 5 bases, with 16 bases between. Germline loops: CDR1 MNHNS, CDR2 SASEGT. The CDR3 contains 15 residues. The CDR3 DNA follows: TGTGCCAGCAGGCCCCGGGGGGCCGACAATGAAAAACTGTTTTTT. Amino acid sequence: CASRPRGADNEKLFF.